These 10 T cell receptor beta chains were sequenced from one sample in a study of post-analysis software for immune sequencing data (dated by TCRdb to the mid-2010s). On the study overall, not on this receptor specifically: Significantly higher frequencies in patients than in controls were found for roughly 5 TRBV segments, including TRBV5-6, TRBV5-1 and TRBV20-1.

The antigens for these receptors are not known. The library relied on PCR. Sequencer: Illumina HiSeq 2500. To reduce PCR and sequencing biases, unique molecular identifiers were built into the TCR beta cDNA libraries. The raw public data were reprocessed by TCRdb itself: fastp quality trimming at Q25, MiXCR clonotype calling, in-frame beta chains only. Each entry merges the rows of one CDR3 protein and shows their most common DNA and genes. The sample data list under 900,000 distinct CDR3 sequences, and approximately 53% of these were observed just once. About 4.5% of the sample comes from the top ten. Sequencing was performed on blood. Every receptor here comes from a girl aged 5-17 years with multiple sclerosis.

The rearrangement uses TRBV5-5 and TRBJ1-1; D is uncertain. CDR1 is SGHKS, CDR2 YYEKEE, per germline (reference sequence). The CDR3 consists of 16 residues. V was trimmed by 1 base and J by 0 bases, leaving 13 bases between them. CDR3 amino acids: CASSLWELGLNTEAFF. CDR3 sequence (DNA): TGTGCCAGCAGCTTGTGGGAATTGGGGTTGAACACTGAAGCTTTCTTT.

About this clonotype: With a much larger clone just one base away, this may be a read error. The V call is TRBV5-1, the J call TRBJ2-3; D perhaps matches TRBD1 (8 bases). The germline V and J ends were trimmed by 0 bases and 4 bases, with 15 bases remaining between them. This CDR3 contains 16 residues. Germline V CDR1 and CDR2: SGHRS, YFSETQ. This chain's CDR3 is CASSLGTGTTADTQYF. The DNA of the CDR3 is TGCGCCAGCAGCTTGGGGACAGGGACTACAGCAGATACGCAGTATTTT.

The chain recombines TRBV6-5 with TRBJ1-2; 7 positions match TRBD1. Germline CDR1 reads MNHEY; CDR2 reads SVGAGI. This CDR3 spans 18 amino acids. V lost 3 bases and J lost 4; bases outside the gene matches: 17. The CDR3 coding sequence is TGTGCCAGCAGTTATGGGTCTGAGGGGGCGCGTCGTGGCTATGGCTACACCTTC. Protein sequence: CASSYGSEGARRGYGYTF.

The J gene is TRBJ2-1, the V gene TRBV7-9, with 7 bases fitting TRBD2. The CDR3 consists of 20 residues. V shed 4 bases and J 4 bases; nucleotides not matched to a gene: 22. Germline CDR1 SEHNR, CDR2 FQNEAQ (reference sequence). The CDR3 DNA reads as TGTGCCAGCAGCTCTCCGACCGATCTAGCGGATAGGAGGTCGTACAATGAGCAGTTCTTC. It specifies CASSSPTDLADRRSYNEQFF. The variable domain in full, completed from reference TRBV7-9 and TRBJ2-1, reads DTGVSQNPRHKITKRGQNVTFRCDPISEHNRLYWYRQTLGQGPEFLTYFQNEAQLEKSRLLSDRFSAERPKGSFSTLEIQRTEQGDSAMYLCASSSPTDLADRRSYNEQFFGPGTRLTVL.

This clonotype was counted a single time. This chain joins TRBV6-5 and TRBJ1-3, with D perhaps matching TRBD1 (5 bases). Per the germline V gene, CDR1 is MNHEY and CDR2 is SVGAGI. The CDR3 extends over 15 amino acids. V was trimmed by 5 bases and J by 7 bases, leaving 18 bases between them. For the CDR3, the DNA is TGTGCCAGCAGTCCTGGACCGGGCCGGGGGAACACCATATATTTT. Translation: CASSPGPGRGNTIYF.

A remark on this clonotype: Germline and junction disagree at one end, which may indicate a read error. J is TRBJ2-4 and V is TRBV9, with 10 bases fitting TRBD2. The assigned J gene may be wrong: the sequence end matches TRBJ2-7 better. The CDR3 spans 14 residues. Germline V gives CDR1 SGDLS, CDR2 YYNGEE. The CDR3 protein is CTSSTSGMGYEQYF. The CDR3 bases are TGTACCAGCAGCACTAGCGGGATGGGGTACGAGCAGTACTTC.

The gene calls are TRBV29-1 and TRBJ2-5; 9 bases fit TRBD2. Germline V gene data show CDR1 as SQVTM and CDR2 as ANQGSEA. J lost 2 bases, V lost 8 bases, and 15 bases had no gene match. The CDR3 is 16 residues long. This CDR3 reads CSSSGGYGTEQETQYF. As DNA, the CDR3 is TGCAGCTCCAGCGGGGGGTACGGGACAGAGCAAGAGACCCAGTACTTC.

This chain joins TRBV2 and TRBJ2-7; D remains ambiguous. Germline V CDR1 and CDR2: SNHLY, FYNNEI. There are 13 residues in the CDR3. V dropped 11 bases and J dropped 6 bases, with 20 bases sitting between them. The CDR3 DNA follows: TGTGCCGGCACCCCGTGGGAAGGAAGCGAGCAGTACTTC. Encoded protein: CAGTPWEGSEQYF. Filled out from reference TRBV2 and TRBJ2-7, the complete variable domain reads EPEVTQTPSHQVTQMGQEVILRCVPISNHLYFYWYRQILGQKVEFLVSFYNNEISEKSEIFDDQFSVERPDGSNFTLKIRSTKLEDSAMYFCAGTPWEGSEQYFGPGTRLTVT.

The chain is built from TRBV12-3 or TRBV12-4 and TRBJ1-4; D uncertain. V was shortened by 7 bases and J by 8 bases, with 17 bases between the two germline ends. The CDR3 is 14 residues long. CDR3 residues: CASTLLLLGEKLFF. The CDR3 nucleotides read TGTGCCAGCACCTTACTCCTTCTGGGAGAAAAACTGTTTTTT.

This chain links TRBV12-3 or TRBV12-4 with TRBJ1-2, with a possible D match to TRBD1 (6 bases). This CDR3 comprises 13 residues. V lost 4 bases and J 5 bases, leaving 11 bases between the germline ends. CDR3 coding DNA: TGTGCCAGCAGTTCCTCCGACAGGTATGGCTACACCTTC. Its translation: CASSSSDRYGYTF.